This T cell receptor beta chain was sequenced during a study of control samples from healthy donors and cancer patients. The CDR3 is 14 amino acids. Germline-derived CDR1 and CDR2 are SGHNT and YYREEE (reference sequence). V was clipped by 0 bases and J by 2 bases, with 8 bases between them. Method: immunoSEQ multiplex PCR; TCRdb's copy keeps in-frame clones and lacks some. The table shows fewer than 90,000 clones, with around nine tenths occurring only once. The sample taken for sequencing was PBMCs. The receptor's source is a woman aged 60-75 years with head and neck cancer. The chain recombines TRBV5-4 with TRBJ2-5; D remains unclear. The CDR3, as DNA: TGTGCCAGCAGCTTGGTGGGCAGACAAGAGACCCAGTACTTC. Protein sequence: CASSLVGRQETQYF.